The 5 T cell receptor beta chains reported below all come from one sample, sequenced in a study of T cells in localized non-small cell lung cancer (dated by TCRdb to 2020 to 2022). The library was built by means of the immunoSEQ multiplex PCR assay. The table was pulled from immuneACCESS by TCRdb, which kept in-frame rearrangements only. Such tables lose some clones; where checked, under half of the loss comes from unresolved V genes, and the rest has no known cause. The sample table shows about a thousand clones, and approximately 35% are seen once. The ten largest account for 16% of the sample. The material sequenced was normal lung tissue next to the tumor, taken before any cancer treatment. These receptors were taken from a female donor older than 55 with stage III squamous cell lung carcinoma.

In its sample, this clone was seen once. The V call is TRBV14, the J call TRBJ2-7, with D maybe TRBD1 (5 bases). The germline V gene has CDR1 SGHDN and CDR2 FVKESK. The CDR3 sequence is 14 residues long. V lost 3 bases, J lost 2 bases, and 11 bases lay in between. The chain's CDR3 is CASSHKLGPYEQYF. CDR3 in DNA: TGTGCCAGCAGCCATAAACTGGGGCCCTACGAGCAGTACTTC.

This sequence joins TRBV10-2 and TRBJ2-7; D may match TRBD1 or TRBD2 (5 bases each). Trimming pared 10 bases from V and 2 bases from J, leaving 15 bases between. This CDR3 has 13 amino acids. Germline CDR1 is WSHSY and CDR2 is SAAADI. CDR3 in DNA: TGCGCCACCGGGACCCATCGGGCCTACGAGCAGTACTTC. It is translated as CATGTHRAYEQYF.

This rearrangement joins TRBV15 to TRBJ2-7; D ambiguous. The CDR3 sequence is 14 residues long. Trimming left V 0 bases short and J 1 base short, with 7 bases between. Germline V gene lookup returns CDR1 LNHNV and CDR2 YYDKDF (reference sequence). In DNA form, the CDR3 reads TGTGCCACCAGCAGAGATAGGGCGTCCTACGAGCAGTACTTC. Translating it yields CATSRDRASYEQYF.

The chain recombines TRBV12-5 with TRBJ2-6; no clear D gene. The CDR3 consists of 15 residues. The germline CDR1 and CDR2 sequences are LGHNT and FRNRAP. V dropped 6 bases and J dropped 2 bases, with 11 bases sitting between them. The DNA of the CDR3 is TGTGCTAGTGGCCGGCGGACGGCTGGGGCCAACGTCCTGACTTTC. It translates to CASGRRTAGANVLTF. The variable domain in full, with the rest retrieved from reference TRBV12-5 and TRBJ2-6, is DARVTQTPRHKVTEMGQEVTMRCQPILGHNTVFWYRQTMMQGLELLAYFRNRAPLDDSGMPKDRFSAEMPDATLATLKIQPSEPRDSAVYFCASGRRTAGANVLTFGAGSRLTVL.

The chain carries TRBV18 and TRBJ1-2; TRBD1 might be the D (5 bases). Per germline, CDR1 KGHSH and CDR2 LQKENI. This CDR3 contains 14 residues. V was cut by 3 bases and J by 4 bases, with 12 bases left in between. As DNA, the CDR3 is TGTGCCAGCTCACCGGGGGGGGAGTCCTATGGCTACACCTTC. It specifies CASSPGGESYGYTF. The full variable domain, completed using reference TRBV18 and TRBJ1-2, is NAGVMQNPRHLVRRRGQEARLRCSPMKGHSHVYWYRQLPEEGLKFMVYLQKENIIDESGMPKERFSAEFPKEGPSILRIQQVVRGDSAAYFCASSPGGESYGYTFGSGTRLTVV.